This entry describes one T cell receptor (beta chain). The data belong to a study of blood T cell repertoires in COVID-19. Sequencing used immunoSEQ multiplex PCR; TCRdb keeps in-frame clones, though not all of them. This repertoire shows 270,000 or so clones, around 82% found once; its top ten account for approximately 3.1%. The CDR3 is 16 residues long. The ends lost 1 base at V and 4 bases at J; junction bases unmatched: 8. Germline CDR1 is MGHDK and CDR2 is SYGVNS. The rearrangement joins TRBV25-1 to TRBJ2-7; 9 bases match TRBD2. Source material: peripheral blood. The clonotype was recovered from a woman aged 18-29 years with acute or convalescent COVID-19. The CDR3 nucleotides read TGTGCCAGCAGTGAATTCGCTAGCGGGACTACTTACGAGCAGTACTTC. Amino acids: CASSEFASGTTYEQYF.